The 12 T cell receptor beta chains below were found in one sample sequenced in a study of blood T cell repertoires in COVID-19. The repertoire was sequenced with immunoSEQ multiplex PCR; TCRdb's copy has only in-frame clones and lacks some. The table records 65,000 to 85,000 clones, more than 70% of them present only once. The sequenced sample consisted of peripheral blood. The receptor set was obtained from a human donor in a cohort sampled during active COVID-19.

Here the CDR3 reads CATSDPMATGERDNEQFF. In DNA form, the CDR3 reads TGTGCCACCAGTGATCCCATGGCGACAGGGGAACGGGACAATGAGCAGTTCTTC. The V call is TRBV24-1, the J call TRBJ2-1; 8 nucleotides agree with TRBD1. In germline, CDR1 is KGHDR, CDR2 SFDVKD. Trimming at V came to 3 bases and at J to 5 bases, leaving 14 bases not matched to a gene. The CDR3 has 18 residues.

The rearrangement joins TRBV5-1 to TRBJ2-1, with 7 bases fitting TRBD2. CDR3 size: 15 residues. Per the germline V gene, CDR1 is SGHRS and CDR2 is YFSETQ. With 0 bases clipped from V and 6 bases from J, the junction kept 6 bases outside the gene matches. CDR3 protein: CASSLGQREVNEQFF. CDR3 nucleotides: TGCGCCAGCAGCTTGGGGCAGCGGGAAGTCAATGAGCAGTTCTTC.

V usage is TRBV5-1 and J usage is TRBJ2-1, with TRBD2 matching 13 bases. The germline gives CDR1 SGHRS, CDR2 YFSETQ. The CDR3 has 17 amino acids. Trimming at V came to 4 bases and at J to 6 bases, leaving 10 bases not matched to a gene. The CDR3 bases are TGCGCCAGCAGCCCGAACCTGGGACTAGCGGGACTCAATGAGCAGTTCTTC. Its translation is CASSPNLGLAGLNEQFF.

The chain joins TRBV6-5 to TRBJ1-4; D is undetermined. The germline V and J ends were trimmed by 2 bases and 12 bases, with 13 bases remaining between them. This CDR3 has 13 amino acids. CDR1 is MNHEY, CDR2 SVGAGI, per germline. The CDR3 DNA sequence: TGTGCCAGCAGTTACATCGGGGTTGGGGAACTGTTTTTT. Translating it yields CASSYIGVGELFF.

This sequence joins TRBV7-6 and TRBJ2-7; 7 bases are a match to TRBD1. CDR1 and CDR2 from the germline V gene are SGHVS and FNYEAQ. CDR3 length: 15 amino acids. V trimming: 1 base; J trimming: 2 bases; junction bases outside the gene matches: 5. The CDR3 region is CASSLDDRAPYEQYF. The DNA for the CDR3 is TGTGCCAGCAGCTTAGATGACAGGGCCCCCTACGAGCAGTACTTC.

This chain connects TRBV2 to TRBJ2-4, with 7 bases fitting TRBD2. The CDR3 covers 15 residues. CDR1 and CDR2 (germline): SNHLY, FYNNEI. With V trimmed by 9 bases and J by 9 bases, 17 bases remained unmatched. The CDR3 DNA reads TGTGCCAGTAACGAGGGAGGGGCTAGCCCATCCATTCAGTACTTC. Residues: CASNEGGASPSIQYF.

This chain joins TRBV2 and TRBJ1-2, with D uncertain. V shed 2 bases and J shed 2 bases, with 9 bases lying between them. The CDR3 length is 14 residues. Germline-derived CDR1 and CDR2 are SNHLY and FYNNEI. The CDR3 spells CASSEMNLNYGYTF. The CDR3 nucleotides are TGTGCCAGCAGTGAAATGAACTTAAACTATGGCTACACCTTC.

The chain uses TRBV18 and TRBJ2-3; a weak D match, TRBD1 (5 bases). The V end was cut by 2 bases, the J end by 6 bases, with 9 bases between. Germline values: CDR1 KGHSH, CDR2 LQKENI. The CDR3 consists of 13 residues. The CDR3 sequence: CASSPKGQDTQYF. For the CDR3, the DNA is TGTGCCAGCTCACCAAAGGGGCAGGATACGCAGTATTTT.

The chain links TRBV4-3 to TRBJ2-7; 13 bases match TRBD2. With 4 bases clipped from V and 5 bases from J, the junction kept 8 bases outside the gene matches. The CDR3 spans 16 residues. Germline V CDR1 and CDR2: LGHNA, YSLEER. The CDR3 nucleotides are TGCGCCAGCAGCCGTACTAGCGGGGGGGCCGGAAACGAGCAGTACTTC. This gives the protein CASSRTSGGAGNEQYF.

The chain recombines TRBV4-1 with TRBJ2-3; D is perhaps TRBD1 (6 bases). CDR3 length: 15 residues. V was shortened by 0 bases and J by 6 bases, with 13 bases between the two germline ends. Germline CDR1 and CDR2: MGHRA and YSYEKL. CDR3 DNA: TGCGCCAGCAGCCAAGACAGGGGCGAGTTTGATACGCAGTATTTT. This codes for CASSQDRGEFDTQYF.

This chain connects TRBV9 to TRBJ2-5; 9 nucleotides align to TRBD1. The ends lost 0 bases at V and 4 bases at J; junction bases unmatched: 4. Looked up from germline, CDR1 is SGDLS and CDR2 is YYNGEE. The CDR3 sequence is 15 residues long. CDR3 nucleotides: TGTGCCAGCAGCGTAGAGGGACAGGGTCGAGAGACCCAGTACTTC. It is translated as CASSVEGQGRETQYF.

The rearrangement links TRBV6-5 to TRBJ2-7; D is perhaps TRBD2 (6 bases). The ends were cut back, 10 bases at V and 7 bases at J, with 20 bases in the middle. Per germline, CDR1 MNHEY and CDR2 SVGAGI. The CDR3 consists of 13 residues. DNA for the CDR3: TGTGCCATACAACGGGACGGGGGTTTTGAGCAGTACTTC. Translated: CAIQRDGGFEQYF.